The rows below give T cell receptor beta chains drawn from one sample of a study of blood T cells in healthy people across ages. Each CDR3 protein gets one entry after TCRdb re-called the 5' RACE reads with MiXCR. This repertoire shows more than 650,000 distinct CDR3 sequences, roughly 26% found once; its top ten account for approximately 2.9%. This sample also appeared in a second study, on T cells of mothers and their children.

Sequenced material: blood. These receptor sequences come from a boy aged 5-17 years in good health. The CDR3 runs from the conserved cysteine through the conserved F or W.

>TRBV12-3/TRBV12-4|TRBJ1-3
CASSLFQSSGNTIYF
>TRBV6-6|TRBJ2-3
CATFQGTDTQYF
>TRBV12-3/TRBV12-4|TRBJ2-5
CASSPPQAVETQYF
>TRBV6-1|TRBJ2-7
CASSNRDRYEQYF
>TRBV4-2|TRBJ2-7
CASSQGSGLAFKGEQYF
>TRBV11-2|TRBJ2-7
CASSSGPVFYEQYF
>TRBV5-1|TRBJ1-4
CASSFDRSAEKLFF
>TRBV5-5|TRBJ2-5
CASSLWGQGETQYF
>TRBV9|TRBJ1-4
CASSVRTGDNEKLFF
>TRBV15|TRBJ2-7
CATSRRGLAVTYEQYF
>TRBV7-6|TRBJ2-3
CASSSQSSTDTQYF
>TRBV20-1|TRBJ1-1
CSAMDRPNTEAFF
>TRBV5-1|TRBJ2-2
CASSIRRTGGNTGELFF
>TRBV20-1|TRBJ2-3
CSARGASLTDTQYF
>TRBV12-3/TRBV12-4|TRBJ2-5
CASSLLAGSQETQYF
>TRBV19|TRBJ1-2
CASRVFYGYTF
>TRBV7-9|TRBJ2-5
CASSLGRGDGQETQYF
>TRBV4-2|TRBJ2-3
CASSQEHGTSSTDTQYF